This is a list of T cell receptor beta chains from one sample in a study of PD-1 blockade in classical Hodgkin lymphoma. TCRdb keeps only in-frame clones here, not all; method: immunoSEQ multiplex PCR. This table holds around 12,000 clones, about nine tenths found once. This material consisted of CD4+ T cells from blood, taken at baseline. These receptors all stem from a human donor with classical Hodgkin lymphoma. CDR3s include the opening cysteine and the closing phenylalanine or tryptophan. D genes are given only for firm matches. The size of a clone is reported for some rows only, either as once, few or many, or as a class for expanded clones.

d_call	v_call	clone_size	j_call	cdr3_nt	cdr3_aa
TRBD2	TRBV4-1	.	TRBJ2-2	TGCGCCAGCAGCAGAGGACTAGCGGGAGTAGGTAGGGACACCGGGGAGCTGTTTTTT	CASSRGLAGVGRDTGELFF
.	TRBV27	.	TRBJ1-2	TGTGCCAGCAGGGTTCAGGGTGGTGGCTACACCTTC	CASRVQGGGYTF
.	TRBV5-1	.	TRBJ1-1	TGCGCCAGCAGCTTGGACCCGTCAGGGACTGAAGCTTTCTTT	CASSLDPSGTEAFF
TRBD2	TRBV10-2	.	TRBJ2-5	TGCGCCAGCAGTGAGACTAGCGGGGGGGCGGAGACCCAGTACTTC	CASSETSGGAETQYF
TRBD1	TRBV7-9	.	TRBJ1-4	TGTGCCAGCAGCCCCCAGGGGGGGAATGAAAAACTGTTTTTT	CASSPQGGNEKLFF
.	TRBV12-5	.	TRBJ2-5	TGTGCTAGTGGTTTGCAGGGGGAGACCCAGTACTTC	CASGLQGETQYF
TRBD1	TRBV19	.	TRBJ1-5	TGTGCCAGTAGTATAGTGGGGACAGGAGTTCAGCCCCAGCATTTT	CASSIVGTGVQPQHF
.	TRBV7-2	.	TRBJ2-7	TGTGCCAGCAGCTTAGTTCCAGCGGTGATATCCTACGAGCAGTACTTC	CASSLVPAVISYEQYF
.	TRBV28	once	TRBJ1-6	TGTGCCAGCAGTTTATCCCCACAGAGCTCCTATAATTCACCCCTCCACTTT	CASSLSPQSSYNSPLHF
.	TRBV6-5	.	TRBJ1-2	TGTGCCAGCGGCATAACCGGGTCCTATGGCTACACCTTC	CASGITGSYGYTF
.	TRBV28	.	TRBJ2-3	TGTGCCAGCAGTGTACAGGGAGGCACAGATACGCAGTATTTT	CASSVQGGTDTQYF
.	TRBV21-1	.	TRBJ1-2	TGTGCCAGCAGCCTTATTTTCCTTTTTTATAGCTACACCTTC	CASSLIFLFYSYTF
.	TRBV15	.	TRBJ2-3	TGTGCCACCAGCAGAGTTACTATCCGAAGCACAGATACGCAGTATTTT	CATSRVTIRSTDTQYF
.	TRBV6-5	.	TRBJ2-4	TGTGCCAGCAGTGGCAGAGCTACGGGGAACATTCAGTACTTC	CASSGRATGNIQYF
.	TRBV18	.	TRBJ2-5	TGTGCCAGCTCACCTCAAGAGACCCAGTACTTC	CASSPQETQYF
.	TRBV10-3	.	TRBJ2-3	TGTGCCATCAGTGAGAACTTGGCGGGCAGCACAGATACGCAGTATTTT	CAISENLAGSTDTQYF
TRBD2	TRBV7-2	.	TRBJ2-5	TGTGCCAGCAGCTATGAGGGACTAGCGAGAGAGACCCAGTACTTC	CASSYEGLARETQYF
.	TRBV6-1	.	TRBJ1-1	TGTGCCAGCAGTGTTACAGGGAACACTGAAGCTTTCTTT	CASSVTGNTEAFF